These 12 T cell receptor beta chains originate from one sample sequenced in a study of vaccination effects on CD4 cells after COVID-19. Expansion of antigen-specific CD4+ T cells with viral peptide pools was carried out by the ViraFEST assay before sequencing. Upon completion of more than 9 days in culture, CD4+ T cells were isolated. The healthy vaccine recipients, who had no prior SARS-CoV-2 infection, showed negative nucleocapsid antibodies. No antigen has been assigned to these receptors. Clones were sequenced by immunoSEQ multiplex PCR, and TCRdb holds only the in-frame ones, with some missing. The table records tens of thousands of clones, over 70% of them present only once. The specimen was CD4+ T cells from PBMCs cultured with SARS-CoV-2 spike peptides, collected before COVID-19 vaccination. The receptors derive from a human donor who received a COVID-19 vaccine.

A note on this clone: The sample carries other DNA sequences with the same CDR3. The rearrangement joins TRBV5-1 to TRBJ1-1; the match to TRBD1 covers 7 bases. J lost 3 bases, V lost 2 bases, and 4 bases had no gene match. Germline V gene sequence: CDR1 SGHRS, CDR2 YFSETQ. CDR3 length: 14 residues. The CDR3 sequence is CASSFGGGDTEAFF. The CDR3 nucleotides read TGCGCCAGCAGCTTCGGAGGGGGCGACACTGAAGCTTTCTTT.

The gene calls are TRBV7-2 and TRBJ2-1, with a tentative D call TRBD2 (6 bases). Germline V gene data show CDR1 as SGHTA and CDR2 as FQGNSA. The V end lost 4 bases, the J end lost 12 bases, and 22 bases lay between the germline ends. This CDR3 has 15 amino acids. CDR3 region: CASSSLVLGGQGQFF. CDR3 nucleotide sequence: TGTGCCAGCAGCTCCTTAGTTTTGGGGGGTCAAGGGCAGTTCTTC. Combining the CDR3 with reference TRBV7-2 and TRBJ2-1 gives the whole variable domain GAGVSQSPSNKVTEKGKDVELRCDPISGHTALYWYRQSLGQGLEFLIYFQGNSAPDKSGLPSDRFSAERTGGSVSTLTIQRTQQEDSAVYLCASSSLVLGGQGQFFGPGTRLTVL.

The V call is TRBV5-1, the J call TRBJ1-3, with TRBD1 identical over 10 bases. With 2 bases clipped from V and 3 bases from J, the junction kept 5 bases outside the gene matches. The length of the CDR3 is 16 residues. In germline, CDR1 is SGHRS, CDR2 YFSETQ. The CDR3, as DNA: TGCGCCAGCAGCTTTTCCGGGACAGGGGTTGGAAACACCATATATTTT. Protein: CASSFSGTGVGNTIYF.

The V gene is TRBV19, the J gene TRBJ1-2; D gene uncertain. CDR3 size: 11 residues. The V and J ends lost 7 bases and 3 bases respectively, with 6 bases between them. The germline CDR1 and CDR2 sequences are LNHDA and SQIVND (reference sequence). CDR3 coding DNA: TGTGCCAGTACAGTGGACTATGGCTACACCTTC. This codes for CASTVDYGYTF.

The rearrangement links TRBV5-5 to TRBJ1-2, with no clear D. The CDR3 sequence is 13 residues long. Per germline, CDR1 SGHKS and CDR2 YYEKEE (reference sequence). Trimming removed 1 base from V and 5 bases from J, with 9 bases in between. The CDR3 DNA sequence: TGTGCCAGCAGCTTGCTCGGGAGGTATGGCTACACCTTC. Translated: CASSLLGRYGYTF.

This clone was observed a few times. The V and J genes are TRBV18 and TRBJ2-2; 10 bases match TRBD1. CDR3 size: 19 residues. V shed 6 bases, J shed 6 bases, and the junction held 19 bases outside the gene matches. Germline values: CDR1 KGHSH, CDR2 LQKENI. The CDR3 DNA sequence: TGTGCCAGCTCGCGGAACCGGGACAGGGGACGCGTTACCGCCGGGGAGCTGTTTTTT. Its protein is CASSRNRDRGRVTAGELFF.

This clone has a handful of counts. This chain uses TRBV2 with TRBJ1-6; D gene ambiguous. This CDR3 has 16 residues. CDR1 is SNHLY and CDR2 is FYNNEI in the germline V gene. Trimming shortened V by 6 bases and J by 6 bases, and 18 bases separated the two germline ends. CDR3 sequence: CASRGVSAAANSPLHF. CDR3 coding DNA: TGTGCCAGCAGGGGAGTATCGGCGGCTGCTAATTCACCCCTCCACTTT.

J is TRBJ1-6 and V is TRBV7-3; 7 bases are a match to TRBD1. Germline V lookup: CDR1 SGHTA, CDR2 FQGTGA. V trimming: 4 bases; J trimming: 5 bases; junction bases outside the gene matches: 2. The CDR3 is 14 residues long. CDR3 nucleotides: TGTGCCAGCAGCTCCGGGACAGATAATTCACCCCTCCACTTT. Translating it yields CASSSGTDNSPLHF.

The chain employs TRBV6-5 and TRBJ2-2; D gene uncertain. Germline CDR1 reads MNHEY; CDR2 reads SVGAGI. V lost 3 bases to trimming and J lost 0 bases, with 8 bases between them. The CDR3 is 15 amino acids. The CDR3 coding sequence is TGTGCCAGCAGTTATTGGAACCCGAACACCGGGGAGCTGTTTTTT. This encodes CASSYWNPNTGELFF.

This sequence joins TRBV6-5 and TRBJ1-1; possible D gene TRBD1, 5 bases. In germline, CDR1 is MNHEY, CDR2 SVGAGI. Trimming shortened V by 2 bases and J by 1 base, and 5 bases separated the two germline ends. This CDR3 is built from 13 residues. CDR3 sequence reads: CASSYDRNTEAFF. The CDR3, as DNA: TGTGCCAGCAGTTACGACAGGAACACTGAAGCTTTCTTT.

Only one count was recorded for this clone. The chain has TRBV30 and TRBJ1-4; the match to TRBD1 covers 9 bases. The V gene's germline CDR1 is GTSNPN and CDR2 SVGIG (reference sequence). The CDR3 contains 16 residues. V dropped 3 bases and J dropped 8; count of bases not matched to a gene: 13. This CDR3 is CAWRGIPGQGGEKLFF. The CDR3, as DNA: TGTGCCTGGAGGGGTATCCCGGGACAGGGAGGCGAAAAACTGTTTTTT.

The chain recombines TRBV4-1 with TRBJ2-1; D may match TRBD1 or TRBD2 (5 bases each). CDR3 size: 17 residues. Looked up from germline, CDR1 is MGHRA and CDR2 is YSYEKL. The V and J ends lost 3 bases and 0 bases respectively, with 15 bases between them. CDR3 nucleotides: TGCGCCAGCAGCCAGGGGTCAGGGACCTACTCCTACAATGAGCAGTTCTTC. Residues: CASSQGSGTYSYNEQFF.